This entry concerns a single T cell receptor (beta chain). All patients reached thyroid surgery having received no treatment beforehand. These data originate in a study of metastatic and nonmetastatic thyroid tumors. The overall study: The authors compared repertoires across blood and tumor or nodule tissue from malignant and benign thyroid patients.

TCRdb re-called the PCR reads via MiXCR. The sample contains around 30,000 clones, 20% to 25% of which appear only once. Germline V gene data show CDR1 as SGHRS and CDR2 as YFSETQ. This CDR3 contains 12 residues. Trimming removed 0 bases at V and 5 bases at J, with 6 bases between. The clonotype originates from a male donor with papillary thyroid cancer or a benign thyroid nodule (not recorded which). Some clones in this sample may be carry-over from other donors' samples. V and J are TRBV5-1 and TRBJ2-7, with D perhaps matching TRBD2 (6 bases). Sequencing input: tumor tissue. The CDR3 bases are TGCGCCAGCAGCTTGGGGGAGGACGAGCAGTACTTC. Its translation: CASSLGEDEQYF.